The sequence of this T cell receptor (beta chain) was determined in a study of beta chain features in type 1 diabetes. In the study overall: No age, gender or cell yield differences were seen between patients and healthy donors. Findings and limits, study-wide: Moderate yet significant TCRB CDR3 shortening was seen in Type 1 diabetes patients in all four CD4+ subsets. PCR might pick shorter templates more often, in the same way for patients and controls.

The isolated RNA, all of it, was reverse transcribed, so expressed TCRB transcripts were what got sequenced. The table came from immunoSEQ multiplex PCR; TCRdb's copy has only in-frame clones and leaves some out. The profile shows more than 250,000 clones, approximately 16% of them singletons. Note on this clone: Its cognate antigen is unknown.

Sequences were obtained from naive CD4+ T cells from blood. The TCR comes from a man aged 18 to 30 with type 1 diabetes.

The CDR3 spells CAWSVRDRDFPTQYF. The CDR3 nucleotides are TGTGCCTGGAGTGTACGGGACAGGGACTTTCCTACGCAGTATTTT. The chain uses TRBV30 and TRBJ2-3, with 9 bases identical to TRBD1. This CDR3 spans 15 amino acids. Germline V lookup: CDR1 GTSNPN, CDR2 SVGIG (reference sequence). Losses at the gene ends were 0 bases for V and 8 bases for J; bases not matched to a gene: 9.